This T cell receptor beta chain was obtained from a study of blood T cell repertoires in COVID-19. Whole-study context: Acute-phase and convalescent COVID-19 samples originated in the United States, Italy and Spain. Sources were T cells, B-cell-depleted T cells, or PBMCs; the material itself was cDNA or gDNA.

In the authors' methods: Reference gene primer amplification gave estimated nucleated cell counts. Repertoires were generated with immunoSEQ multiplex PCR, while TCRdb's copy carries only in-frame clones and drops some. The V and J calls and clone size are taken from that table; D and trimming were inferred from the DNA. The sample holds approximately 160,000 clones; about nine tenths are singletons and the top ten take 4%. In germline, CDR1 is LNHDA, CDR2 SQIVND (reference sequence). The CDR3 runs 15 residues. V shed 6 bases, J shed 6 bases, and the junction held 14 bases outside the gene matches. This chain uses TRBV19 with TRBJ2-7; 7 bases are shared with TRBD1. The TCR sequence derives from a woman aged 65 to 85 with acute or convalescent COVID-19. Material: peripheral blood. For the CDR3, the DNA is TGTGCCAGTAGCCTTGCCGACAGGGCCTTGGGCGAGCAGTACTTC. Its protein is CASSLADRALGEQYF.